This TCR beta chain was profiled in a study of control samples from healthy donors and cancer patients (TCRdb year 2020). CDR1 and CDR2 are read off the germline V gene as SQVTM and ANQGSEA. Trimming takes 7 bases from V and 4 bases from J, and the germline ends sit 13 bases apart. The CDR3, cysteine through phenylalanine, is 13 amino acids long. This entry keeps only the CDR3 DNA: 39 bases, framed from base 1. The receptor library was made with the immunoSEQ multiplex PCR assay. In TCRdb, the immuneACCESS table is reduced to in-frame sequences with V and J assigned. These tables do not hold every clone; where another copy was compared, an unresolved V gene accounts for under half, and the others remain unexplained. The table for this sample lists roughly 130,000 clones; roughly 90% of them were counted only once. Approximately 9% of the sample is in the top ten clones. As for this clone: Its antigen is not yet known. Qualities for individual bases were not recorded, and no much larger clone is one base off.

The chain links TRBV29-1 with TRBJ1-4; a confident D gene designation cannot be given. What was sequenced was blood. The sequence derives from a man between 18 and 29 years old in good health. The CDR3 amino acid sequence is: CSALERYNEKLFF. Read as DNA, the sequence is TGCAGCGCGCTAGAACGATATAATGAAAAACTGTTTTTT.